Sequencing of this TCR beta chain was carried out in a study of cytomegalovirus exposure and HLA in healthy donors. Details on this clone: Its antigen is still unknown.

General study results and limits: Reportedly, diagnosis of cytomegalovirus status by the classifier showed high specificity and sensitivity.

The CDR3 runs 17 residues. The germline CDR1 and CDR2 sequences are SQVTM and ANQGSEA. The germline V and J ends were trimmed by 0 bases and 0 bases, with 15 bases remaining between them. This PCR relied on a set of 60 Vbeta primers and 13 Jbeta primers. TCRdb keeps only in-frame clones here, not all; method: immunoSEQ multiplex PCR. This sample has about 160,000 clones, with approximately 78% found just once. Input material: PBMCs. The chain is built from TRBV29-1 and TRBJ2-1, with a tentative D call TRBD1 (6 bases). The clonotype comes from a girl aged 2 to 10 in good health and CMV-seropositive. The chain's CDR3 is CSVEDLGGWSSYNEQFF. The CDR3 bases are TGCAGCGTTGAAGATTTAGGGGGTTGGAGCTCCTACAATGAGCAGTTCTTC.